One and the same sample provided the 2 T cell receptor beta chains below, sequenced in a study of beta chain features in type 1 diabetes. Their antigen targets remain unknown. Expressed TCRB transcripts were sequenced because the entire RNA isolate underwent reverse transcription. Assay: immunoSEQ multiplex PCR; the TCRdb copy retains only in-frame clones and omits some. Here the sample spans about 180,000 clones, 7.8% being singletons. Study results and limitations: Moderate but significant shortening of TCRB CDR3s was recorded in all four CD4+ subsets from Type 1 diabetes patients.

Sequencing was done on a sample of central memory CD4+ T cells from blood. These receptors were taken from a woman aged 40 to 50 with type 1 diabetes.

This clone was counted many times. V is TRBV5-4 and J is TRBJ2-7, with a weak D call TRBD1 (6 bases). V lost 2 bases and J lost 1, with 19 bases in between. The CDR3 length is 17 residues. The germline gives CDR1 SGHNT, CDR2 YYREEE (reference sequence). The CDR3 nucleotides are TGTGCCAGCAGCTTTAGTGCGTCAGGGGACGGGTCCTACGAGCAGTACTTC. It yields the protein CASSFSASGDGSYEQYF.

This clone has ten or more counts. Other DNA variants within this sample encode the same CDR3. This CDR3 reads CASSPPAGSSYEQYF. CDR3 bases: TGTGCCAGCTCACCACCGGCAGGGTCCTCCTACGAGCAGTACTTC. The chain links TRBV18 to TRBJ2-7, with a tentative D call TRBD1 (5 bases). Germline loops: CDR1 KGHSH, CDR2 LQKENI. The germline V and J ends were trimmed by 0 bases and 0 bases, with 9 bases remaining between them. This CDR3 region has 15 residues.